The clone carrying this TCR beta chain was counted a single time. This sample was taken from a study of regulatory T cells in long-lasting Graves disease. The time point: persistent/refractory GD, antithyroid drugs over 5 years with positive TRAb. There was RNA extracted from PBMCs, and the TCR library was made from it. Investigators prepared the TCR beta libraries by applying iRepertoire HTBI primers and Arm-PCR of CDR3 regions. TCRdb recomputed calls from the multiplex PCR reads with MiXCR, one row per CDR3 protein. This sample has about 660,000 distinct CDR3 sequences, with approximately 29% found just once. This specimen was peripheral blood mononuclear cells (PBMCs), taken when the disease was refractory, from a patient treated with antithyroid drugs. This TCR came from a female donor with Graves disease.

The CDR3 region is CSARPGSSPLHF. CDR3 DNA sequence: TGCAGTGCCCGACCGGGGAGCTCACCCCTCCACTTT. The chain combines TRBV20-1 with TRBJ1-6; D is uncertain. The CDR3 sequence is 12 residues long. CDR1 and CDR2 (germline): DFQATT, SNEGSKA (reference sequence). V was cut by 6 bases and J by 10 bases, with 13 bases left in between.